What follows describes a single TCR beta chain. Its specific antigen is unknown. No base quality information exists; no much larger clone differs at one position. This specimen belongs to a study of blood T cell repertoires in COVID-19 (TCRdb year 2020). Turning to the overall study: The collaborator samples originated in the United States, Italy and Spain and spanned the acute and convalescent phases of COVID-19. The prospective study material was composed of cDNA or gDNA derived from T cells, B-cell-depleted T cells, or PBMCs. Subjects who had been exposed to COVID-19, were actively infected with it, or had recovered from it provided the deeply sampled blood TCRbeta repertoires that made up the dataset. The repertoires were released in a freely available public database meant as a resource for research on the immune response to SARS-CoV-2. The samples were drawn from the first 160 participants of the ongoing ImmuneRACE study and from over 950 subjects provided by 6 global collaborators. A de-identified subject ID, COVID-19 status, age in years and sex were almost always included in the sample metadata. Where HLA class I and class II types were available, the types were taken from metadata supplied by the sample provider, not from assay-based typing.

The immunoSEQ Assay, a bias-controlled multiplex PCR, was used to amplify TCRbeta CDR3 regions from genomic DNA. The original methods were these. Nucleated cell counts per sample were estimated from amplification of reference gene primers within the assay. Sequence reads were collapsed and filtered to measure the absolute abundance of every unique TCRbeta CDR3 rearrangement. For each sample, productive Simpson clonality was calculated as the square root of Simpson's diversity index across productive rearrangements. TCRdb provides this immuneACCESS table in a form limited to in-frame rearrangements. Some clones are lacking; in checked studies, under half of them reflect an unresolved V gene, and why the rest are absent is not known. V and J calls and clone size are given by that table; D and trimming were obtained from the DNA. This sample comprises 120,000 to 150,000 clones, 70% to 90% of them detected only once. The top ten constitute approximately 8% of the sample.

One collaborating source in Seattle enrolled patients while the patients were actively infected and followed the patients over time throughout the course of disease. The collaborating institutions used their own protocols to collect whole blood in K2EDTA tubes. For TCRbeta analysis, collaborators shipped samples in one of three forms: frozen whole blood, isolated PBMCs, or DNA extracted from either of those sample types. Summary of the overall study and its limitations: The quantity of clinical and demographic metadata differed by source and by participant and was supplied without curation.

The sequence was obtained from an older woman with COVID-19, enrolled during active disease. The specimen was peripheral blood.

The CDR3 has the sequence CASNPGAGGETQYF. The base sequence is TGTGCCAGCAACCCCGGGGCGGGGGGGGAGACCCAGTACTTC. In this chain, TRBV9 is recombined with TRBJ2-5, and 9 junctional nucleotides match TRBD2. The CDR3, from cysteine to phenylalanine, totals 14 residues. Kept here is only the CDR3 DNA, which spans 42 bases and is read in frame from base 1. V trim: 6 bases; J trim: 5 bases; unmatched bases: 8. The germline V gene gives CDR1 as SGDLS and CDR2 as YYNGEE.